The 28 T cell receptor beta chains presented below share a single source sample, sequenced in a study of cytomegalovirus exposure and HLA in healthy donors. 13 Jbeta primers and 60 Vbeta primers were used for the PCR. Here immunoSEQ multiplex PCR was the method, and the copy in TCRdb shows in-frame clones only, minus some. The table shows fewer than 150,000 clones, with about 83% occurring only once. Sequencing was performed on PBMCs. The source is a woman aged 40 to 50 in good health and CMV-seropositive.

This clone is a singleton in its sample. CDR3 nucleotide sequence: TGTGCCTGCGGACAGAACTATGGCTACACCTTC. This sequence encodes CACGQNYGYTF. This rearrangement joins TRBV10-3 to TRBJ1-2, with D possibly TRBD1 on 6 matching bases. The V gene lost 11 bases and the J gene lost 2 bases, with 9 bases spanning the gap. Germline V gene sequence: CDR1 ENHRY, CDR2 SYGVKD. The CDR3 extends over 11 amino acids.

The DNA for the CDR3 is TGCAGTTCCGGAGCAGCCGGGACCCAGTACTTC. This codes for CSSGAAGTQYF. The rearrangement joins TRBV20-1 to TRBJ2-5; D uncertain. Trimming cost V 8 bases and J 7 bases, with 14 bases left between them. The CDR3 spans 11 residues. From germline, CDR1 is DFQATT and CDR2 SNEGSKA (reference sequence).

The CDR3 region has the DNA TGTGCCAGCAGTACCCTAGGGCGGGCGGACACAGATACGCAGTATTTT. The encoded protein is CASSTLGRADTDTQYF. The genes are TRBV27 and TRBJ2-3; D might be TRBD2 (5 bases). CDR3 length: 16 amino acids. Trimming stripped 5 bases from V and 2 bases from J, with 17 bases between. CDR1 and CDR2 (germline): MNHEY, SMNVEV (reference sequence).

In nucleotides, the CDR3 is TGTGCCAGCAGCCAACTAGAGTTAGATTTAACAGATACGCAGTATTTT. Residues: CASSQLELDLTDTQYF. J is TRBJ2-3 and V is TRBV5-6; D may be TRBD2 (5 bases). The V gene's germline CDR1 is SGHDT and CDR2 YYEEEE. Trimming removed 4 bases at V and 3 bases at J, with 18 bases between. The CDR3 consists of 16 residues.

This rearrangement joins TRBV12-1 to TRBJ2-7; TRBD2 is the table's D call, not checked against the DNA. TRBV12-1 is flagged as a pseudogene. This CDR3 spans 15 amino acids. CDR3 residues: CASTAGGGVSYEQYF. The CDR3 DNA reads TGTGCCAGCACCGCGGGGGGGGGAGTCTCCTACGAGCAGTACTTC.

V is TRBV7-9 and J is TRBJ2-1, with 10 bases that match TRBD2. The CDR3 runs 14 residues. V lost 2 bases and J lost 9; bases outside the gene matches: 4. The germline gives CDR1 SEHNR, CDR2 FQNEAQ (reference sequence). The CDR3 loop is CASSLNSGGIEQFF. CDR3 coding DNA: TGTGCCAGCAGCTTAAATAGCGGGGGGATTGAGCAGTTCTTC. The full variable domain, rest sourced from reference TRBV7-9 and TRBJ2-1, is DTGVSQNPRHKITKRGQNVTFRCDPISEHNRLYWYRQTLGQGPEFLTYFQNEAQLEKSRLLSDRFSAERPKGSFSTLEIQRTEQGDSAMYLCASSLNSGGIEQFFGPGTRLTVL.

J is TRBJ1-2 and V is TRBV9; D remains unclear. V was pared by 3 bases and J by 4 bases, with 16 bases between. This CDR3 has 15 amino acids. Germline CDR1 SGDLS, CDR2 YYNGEE. Here the CDR3 reads CASSGGRDLGYGYTF. The CDR3 region has the DNA TGTGCCAGCAGCGGTGGCCGTGATCTTGGCTATGGCTACACCTTC.

This clone was recorded only once. This rearrangement joins TRBV30 to TRBJ2-7; 7 bases line up with TRBD2. Germline V gene data show CDR1 as GTSNPN and CDR2 as SVGIG (reference sequence). V lost 4 bases and J lost 1; bases outside the gene matches: 16. The CDR3 is 17 amino acids. The DNA of the CDR3 is TGTGCCTGGAAGCCCCGGGAGATAGCGGGCCCTTCCTACGAGCAGTACTTC. Its protein is CAWKPREIAGPSYEQYF.

V is TRBV6-5 and J is TRBJ2-3; 7 bases are shared with TRBD1. The CDR3 consists of 13 residues. Germline V CDR1 and CDR2: MNHEY, SVGAGI. Trimming cost V 6 bases and J 5 bases; bases outside gene matches: 5. The CDR3 reads CASRPTGEDTQYF. The DNA of the CDR3 is TGTGCCAGCAGACCCACAGGGGAAGATACGCAGTATTTT.

This clone was counted between two and nine times. The rearrangement joins TRBV6-4 to TRBJ2-1, with a possible D match to TRBD1 (6 bases). CDR3 size: 15 residues. Germline V gene lookup returns CDR1 MRHNA and CDR2 SNTAGT. The V end lost 0 bases, the J end lost 0 bases, and 6 bases lay between the germline ends. CDR3 sequence: CASSDSTGSYNEQFF. The DNA for the CDR3 is TGTGCCAGCAGTGACTCGACAGGCTCCTACAATGAGCAGTTCTTC.

The gene calls are TRBV9 and TRBJ1-6, with D perhaps TRBD1 (5 bases). Germline V gives CDR1 SGDLS, CDR2 YYNGEE. The ends were cut back, 3 bases at V and 1 base at J, with 11 bases in the middle. The CDR3 loop spans 16 amino acids. CDR3 loop: CASSAAGGSYNSPLHF. The DNA of the CDR3 is TGTGCCAGCAGCGCCGCTGGGGGGTCCTATAATTCACCCCTCCACTTT.

The chain employs TRBV2 and TRBJ2-6; 7 bases align to TRBD2. The CDR3 is made up of 17 amino acids. From germline, CDR1 is SNHLY and CDR2 FYNNEI. V lost 6 bases to trimming and J lost 0 bases; unmatched junction nucleotides: 8. The CDR3 protein is CASRGGGLPSGANVLTF. CDR3 coding DNA: TGTGCCAGCAGGGGGGGAGGGCTGCCCTCTGGGGCCAACGTCCTGACTTTC.

In DNA form, the CDR3 reads TGTGCCAGCAGCCTAGTCCGCGAAACTCAATCGAACACCGGGGAGCTGTTTTTT. Encoded protein: CASSLVRETQSNTGELFF. V usage is TRBV11-3 and J usage is TRBJ2-2; D gene uncertain. CDR3 length equals 18 residues. V shed 5 bases and J shed 0 bases, with 19 bases lying between them. CDR1 SGHNT and CDR2 YENEEA come from the germline V gene.

The CDR3 loop is CASSEQGLETGELFF. CDR3 bases: TGTGCCAGCAGTGAACAGGGCCTTGAGACCGGGGAGCTGTTTTTT. The rearrangement joins TRBV2 to TRBJ2-2; a weak D match, TRBD1 (5 bases). V lost 2 bases and J 5 bases, leaving 12 bases between the germline ends. CDR3 length equals 15 residues. The V gene's germline CDR1 is SNHLY and CDR2 FYNNEI.

This clone is a singleton in its sample. This chain uses TRBV30 with TRBJ2-5; D gene ambiguous. The CDR3 is 14 amino acids. The V gene's germline CDR1 is GTSNPN and CDR2 SVGIG (reference sequence). V was trimmed by 1 base and J by 1 base, leaving 10 bases between them. In DNA form, the CDR3 reads TGTGCCTGGAGTGCCCCAGACTTCCAAGAGACCCAGTACTTC. Its translation is CAWSAPDFQETQYF.

CDR3 loop: CASSPNGYEQYF. In DNA, the CDR3 is TGTGCCAGCTCACCAAACGGCTACGAGCAGTACTTC. The chain carries TRBV18 and TRBJ2-7; D gene uncertain. The germline gives CDR1 KGHSH, CDR2 LQKENI. The CDR3 covers 12 residues. The V and J ends lost 2 bases and 3 bases respectively, with 5 bases between them.

This chain joins TRBV6-1 and TRBJ1-5, with 8 positions matching TRBD1. J lost 4 bases, V lost 10 bases, and 6 bases had no gene match. The V gene's germline CDR1 is MNHNS and CDR2 SASEGT. This CDR3 is built from 13 residues. The CDR3 loop is CATAGGRNQPQHF. CDR3 in DNA: TGTGCCACCGCAGGGGGCAGGAATCAGCCCCAGCATTTT.

This chain uses TRBV5-4 with TRBJ2-7; 10 bases agree with TRBD2. The CDR3 extends over 16 amino acids. The V gene's germline CDR1 is SGHNT and CDR2 YYREEE (reference sequence). V trimming: 1 base; J trimming: 4 bases; junction bases outside the gene matches: 8. The CDR3 DNA sequence: TGTGCCAGCAGCTTGCTCCCAGCGGGGGGGAGGTACGAGCAGTACTTC. Translation: CASSLLPAGGRYEQYF.

The J gene is TRBJ2-7, the V gene TRBV15; D is ambiguous. Deletions cut 1 base from V and 3 bases from J, with 7 bases between. Germline V lookup: CDR1 LNHNV, CDR2 YYDKDF (reference sequence). The CDR3 has 13 residues. The CDR3 is CATSRVPYYEQYF. DNA for the CDR3: TGTGCCACCAGCAGAGTTCCGTACTACGAGCAGTACTTC.

The chain combines TRBV5-4 with TRBJ1-2, with D perhaps TRBD1 (5 bases). From germline, CDR1 is SGHNT and CDR2 YYREEE (reference sequence). This CDR3 region has 14 residues. Trimming took off 0 bases at V and 9 bases at J, with 15 bases between the two ends. The CDR3 loop is CASSLAWQGKSYTF. In nucleotides, the CDR3 is TGTGCCAGCAGCTTGGCCTGGCAGGGAAAGAGCTACACCTTC.

The chain combines TRBV7-9 with TRBJ2-3; a possible D gene is TRBD2 (6 bases). Germline loops: CDR1 SEHNR, CDR2 FQNEAQ (reference sequence). The CDR3 loop spans 15 amino acids. The germline V and J ends were trimmed by 3 bases and 2 bases, with 12 bases remaining between them. The CDR3 protein is CASSLTGDVTDTQYF. The CDR3 DNA sequence: TGTGCCAGCAGCTTGACGGGAGATGTCACAGATACGCAGTATTTT.

This chain connects TRBV9 to TRBJ2-1; 8 nucleotides match TRBD1. The CDR3 has 17 residues. The germline V gene has CDR1 SGDLS and CDR2 YYNGEE. V dropped 4 bases and J dropped 5; count of bases not matched to a gene: 14. CDR3 amino acids: CASSSPLRDRQNNEQFF. The CDR3 DNA is TGTGCCAGCAGCTCCCCTCTCCGGGACAGGCAGAACAATGAGCAGTTCTTC.

The chain employs TRBV5-6 and TRBJ1-3; the D gene is possibly TRBD1 (5 bases). The V gene lost 4 bases and the J gene lost 7 bases, with 12 bases spanning the gap. The germline V gene has CDR1 SGHDT and CDR2 YYEEEE. The CDR3 is 13 amino acids. CDR3 loop: CASSLPGGNTIYF. CDR3 DNA: TGTGCCAGCAGCCTCCCGGGGGGTAACACCATATATTTT.

This clone has a handful of counts. V usage is TRBV2 and J usage is TRBJ2-2; 7 bases are shared with TRBD1. Per the germline V gene, CDR1 is SNHLY and CDR2 is FYNNEI. CDR3 length: 16 residues. After removal of 1 base from V and 2 bases from J, the junction contained 4 bases not matched to a gene. The CDR3 region is CASSEVGGPNTGELFF. CDR3 nucleotide sequence: TGTGCCAGCAGTGAAGTAGGGGGCCCTAACACCGGGGAGCTGTTTTTT.

The rearrangement uses TRBV19 and TRBJ2-3, with D perhaps TRBD2 (5 bases). Trimming cost V 4 bases and J 2 bases, with 19 bases left between them. From germline, CDR1 is LNHDA and CDR2 SQIVND (reference sequence). This CDR3 comprises 17 residues. The DNA of the CDR3 is TGTGCCAGTAGTACGCCTAGGACTCGTCTCCACACAGATACGCAGTATTTT. Its protein product is CASSTPRTRLHTDTQYF.

The chain joins TRBV30 to TRBJ2-3, with 8 bases lining up with TRBD2. CDR3 length equals 16 residues. V lost 5 bases to trimming and J lost 5 bases; unmatched junction nucleotides: 15. Germline lookup yields CDR1 GTSNPN and CDR2 SVGIG (reference sequence). CDR3 amino acids: CAWDRIAGFLKDTQYF. The CDR3 DNA sequence: TGTGCCTGGGATCGAATAGCGGGGTTCTTAAAAGATACGCAGTATTTT.

The chain has TRBV18 and TRBJ2-7; 7 bases are shared with TRBD1. Germline V gene data show CDR1 as KGHSH and CDR2 as LQKENI. The trim removed 4 bases at V and 3 bases at J, leaving 9 bases unmatched. There are 15 residues in the CDR3. The DNA for the CDR3 is TGTGCCAGCTCACTACCATGGCGACAGGGCTACGAGCAGTACTTC. This codes for CASSLPWRQGYEQYF.

The genes are TRBV5-8 and TRBJ1-2, with D possibly matching TRBD1 (6 bases). CDR1 is SGHTS, CDR2 YDEGEE, per germline. This CDR3 contains 13 residues. The V end lost 2 bases, the J end lost 4 bases, and 9 bases lay between the germline ends. CDR3 in DNA: TGTGCCAGCAGCTTTAGGACAGCCTATGGCTACACCTTC. Amino acids: CASSFRTAYGYTF.